The 18 T cell receptor beta chains given below trace back to one sample, sequenced in a study of blood T cells in healthy people across ages. The authors ran a second PCR of about 7 to 12 cycles using a sample-barcoded 5' primer and a J-beta primer mix. Via MiXCR, TCRdb re-called the 5' RACE reads, giving one row per CDR3 protein. The sample includes approximately 1.5 million distinct CDR3 sequences, approximately 42% of them seen just once. Sequences were obtained from blood. The receptor set was obtained from a woman between 18 and 30 years old in good health.

The chain recombines TRBV19 with TRBJ2-1; D call uncertain. Trimming left V 2 bases short and J 0 bases short, with 8 bases between. There are 15 residues in the CDR3. The germline CDR1 and CDR2 sequences are LNHDA and SQIVND (reference sequence). CDR3 coding DNA: TGTGCCAGTAGTATAACGGGTAGCTCCTACAATGAGCAGTTCTTC. Protein product: CASSITGSSYNEQFF.

The chain links TRBV20-1 to TRBJ2-2; D gene uncertain. CDR1 and CDR2 (germline): DFQATT, SNEGSKA (reference sequence). This CDR3 has 12 amino acids. Trimming cost V 6 bases and J 4 bases, with 9 bases left between them. CDR3 in DNA: TGCAGTGCCTTGGGATCCACCGGGGAGCTGTTTTTT. Amino acids: CSALGSTGELFF.

The chain couples TRBV7-2 to TRBJ2-1; 7 bases match TRBD2. The better agreement between TRBJ2-7 and the DNA end casts doubt on the J call. The CDR3 extends over 18 amino acids. The germline CDR1 and CDR2 sequences are SGHTA and FQGNSA. The CDR3 region is CASSYPLIGGSSYNEQYF. The CDR3 bases are TGTGCCAGCAGCTATCCGCTCATCGGCGGGAGCTCCTACAATGAGCAGTACTTC.

In this sample, this clonotype turned up a few times. The CDR3 region is CASSLQGFGQYF. CDR3 coding DNA: TGTGCCAGCAGCTTACAGGGGTTCGGGCAGTACTTC. The J gene is TRBJ2-7, the V gene TRBV5-6; 7 bases map to TRBD1. Germline CDR1 is SGHDT and CDR2 is YYEEEE. Trimming took 2 bases from V and 9 from J; bases not matched to a gene: 5. The CDR3 is made up of 12 amino acids.

This clonotype was recorded a few times. This sequence joins TRBV30 and TRBJ2-7; 10 nucleotides match TRBD1. V shed 2 bases and J 4 bases; nucleotides not matched to a gene: 5. Looked up from germline, CDR1 is GTSNPN and CDR2 is SVGIG (reference sequence). This CDR3 spans 14 amino acids. The CDR3 DNA sequence: TGTGCCTGGAGTCCTGACAGGGGGCCATACGAGCAGTACTTC. This codes for CAWSPDRGPYEQYF.

The chain couples TRBV18 to TRBJ2-3, with D perhaps matching TRBD2 (7 bases). Trimming took 4 bases from V and 6 from J, leaving 20 bases between them. The germline CDR1 and CDR2 sequences are KGHSH and LQKENI. There are 16 residues in the CDR3. CDR3 residues: CASSLTGGGGKDTQYF. DNA of the CDR3: TGTGCCAGCTCACTTACGGGCGGGGGCGGCAAGGATACGCAGTATTTT.

This clonotype was detected only a few times. The V and J genes are TRBV20-1 and TRBJ2-5, with D unresolved. V was cut by 5 bases and J by 4 bases, with 14 bases left in between. Germline V gene data show CDR1 as DFQATT and CDR2 as SNEGSKA (reference sequence). This CDR3 region has 13 residues. CDR3 bases: TGCAGTGCTTCCCAGTCATGGGGAGAGACCCAGTACTTC. Translating it yields CSASQSWGETQYF.

The chain couples TRBV27 to TRBJ2-7; possible D gene TRBD2, 6 bases. Trimming took 5 bases from V and 2 from J, leaving 16 bases between them. CDR3 length equals 15 residues. The germline gives CDR1 MNHEY, CDR2 SMNVEV (reference sequence). CDR3 nucleotide sequence: TGTGCCAGCAGTCCCTGGCTAGCGCGAACCTACGAGCAGTACTTC. The encoded protein is CASSPWLARTYEQYF.

Only one count was recorded for this clonotype. The CDR3 loop is CASSLVEAGGPYEQFF. The DNA for the CDR3 is TGTGCCAGCAGCTTAGTTGAAGCGGGAGGGCCGTATGAGCAGTTCTTC. This chain uses TRBV7-2 with TRBJ2-1; TRBD2 aligns across 10 bases. The germline gives CDR1 SGHTA, CDR2 FQGNSA. Trimming removed 1 base from V and 8 bases from J; junction bases left unmatched: 8. The CDR3 is 16 amino acids.

J is TRBJ2-1 and V is TRBV7-9; no firm D call. The CDR3 sequence is 15 residues long. Germline V CDR1 and CDR2: SEHNR, FQNEAQ (reference sequence). Trimming pared 1 base from V and 1 base from J, leaving 8 bases between. This CDR3 reads CASSLVAASYNEQFF. The DNA for the CDR3 is TGTGCCAGCAGCTTAGTTGCGGCTTCCTACAATGAGCAGTTCTTC.

The chain employs TRBV4-1 and TRBJ2-1, with 7 positions matching TRBD1. The J call is uncertain, as TRBJ2-7 better fits the DNA end. Germline CDR1 is MGHRA and CDR2 is YSYEKL. The CDR3 is 16 amino acids. The CDR3 sequence: CASSQPRQGPYNEQYF. The DNA of the CDR3 is TGCGCCAGCAGCCAACCCCGACAGGGCCCCTACAATGAGCAGTACTTC.

The table lists this clonotype with a few counts. This chain connects TRBV6-5 to TRBJ2-5; 10 nucleotides agree with TRBD1. The CDR3 length is 17 residues. Germline CDR1 MNHEY, CDR2 SVGAGI. V shed 2 bases, J shed 1 base, and the junction held 7 bases outside the gene matches. The CDR3 DNA is TGTGCCAGCAGTTACGAGTACCGGGACAGGGGCCAAGAGACCCAGTACTTC. It encodes CASSYEYRDRGQETQYF.

This clonotype was counted only a few times. The chain links TRBV29-1 to TRBJ2-7; 7 positions agree with TRBD1. This CDR3 spans 12 amino acids. In germline, CDR1 is SQVTM, CDR2 ANQGSEA. The V segment lost 4 bases and the J segment 6 bases; nucleotides outside the gene matches: 6. CDR3 sequence (DNA): TGCAGCGTTGTTGACAGGGTAGGCGAGCAGTACTTC. Its translation is CSVVDRVGEQYF.

The chain employs TRBV9 and TRBJ2-5, with D possibly being TRBD1 (5 bases). CDR3 length equals 13 residues. The ends were cut back, 0 bases at V and 5 bases at J, with 8 bases in the middle. Germline assignment: CDR1 SGDLS and CDR2 YYNGEE. CDR3 in amino acids: CASSVAGMETQYF. DNA for the CDR3: TGTGCCAGCAGCGTAGCAGGGATGGAGACCCAGTACTTC.

The V gene is TRBV10-3, the J gene TRBJ2-3; 10 positions match TRBD1. The CDR3 sequence is 14 residues long. V lost 3 bases and J lost 4; bases outside the gene matches: 1. Germline CDR1 is ENHRY and CDR2 is SYGVKD. The chain's CDR3 is CAISEGTGADTQYF. In DNA form, the CDR3 reads TGTGCCATCAGTGAAGGGACAGGGGCAGATACGCAGTATTTT.

CDR3 loop: CASSPGTRWETQYF. The CDR3 nucleotides read TGCGCCAGCAGCCCCGGGACTAGATGGGAGACCCAGTACTTC. The rearrangement links TRBV4-3 to TRBJ2-5; 8 positions agree with TRBD2. There are 14 residues in the CDR3. Germline lookup yields CDR1 LGHNA and CDR2 YSLEER. With 4 bases clipped from V and 5 bases from J, the junction kept 6 bases outside the gene matches.

The V call is TRBV29-1, the J call TRBJ1-2, with no clear D. Germline V CDR1 and CDR2: SQVTM, ANQGSEA. CDR3 length: 16 amino acids. V was trimmed by 6 bases and J by 2 bases, leaving 22 bases between them. CDR3 coding DNA: TGCAGCGTCGAAACCCCAATCTGGGAAGGAAACTATGGCTACACCTTC. Encoded protein: CSVETPIWEGNYGYTF.

The table lists this clonotype with a few counts. The V call is TRBV7-2, the J call TRBJ2-1; possible D gene TRBD1, 6 bases. The CDR3 runs to 17 residues. Germline CDR1 SGHTA, CDR2 FQGNSA. The V gene lost 5 bases and the J gene lost 3 bases, with 20 bases spanning the gap. CDR3 loop: CASSPGRRDTVYNEQFF. CDR3 DNA sequence: TGTGCCAGCAGCCCAGGAAGACGGGACACCGTCTACAATGAGCAGTTCTTC.